Following are 10 T cell receptor beta chains from one sample sequenced in a study of spatial heterogeneity in lung cancer. TCRdb independently ran MiXCR on the 5' RACE reads; one entry per CDR3 protein. The sample has tens of thousands of distinct CDR3 sequences; 8% to 9% are singletons. The time point denotes: sample taken at primary tumor resection. Unsorted whole RNA samples from tumor, nontumor lung or frozen PBMC were sequenced. Specimen: PBMCs, collected at surgery. These receptors all stem from a female donor with early-stage non-small cell lung cancer.

This clonotype was seen a handful of times. The J gene is TRBJ1-1, the V gene TRBV11-3; unclear D gene. With 4 bases removed from V and 2 bases from J, the gap between germline ends came to 8 bases. CDR3 length: 13 residues. Germline CDR1 and CDR2: SGHNT and YENEEA. This chain's CDR3 is CASSSVPNTEAFF. The CDR3 region has the DNA TGTGCCAGCAGCTCAGTACCCAACACTGAAGCTTTCTTT.

CDR3 sequence (DNA): TGTGCCACCAGCGGGACAGGGGACTACGAGCAGTACTTC. Protein: CATSGTGDYEQYF. V and J are TRBV15 and TRBJ2-7, with 10 bases identical to TRBD1. V lost 5 bases, J lost 3 bases, and 1 base stayed unmatched. The germline V gene encodes CDR1 LNHNV and CDR2 YYDKDF (reference sequence). CDR3 length equals 13 residues.

The V gene is TRBV6-5, the J gene TRBJ2-7, with a tentative D call TRBD2 (5 bases). The CDR3 loop spans 14 amino acids. V dropped 2 bases and J dropped 0 bases, with 8 bases sitting between them. CDR1 and CDR2 (germline): MNHEY, SVGAGI. The CDR3: CASSYERDSYEQYF. CDR3 bases: TGTGCCAGCAGTTACGAACGGGACTCCTACGAGCAGTACTTC.

This clonotype has a handful of counts. This chain links TRBV14 with TRBJ2-1; 9 positions match TRBD1. The CDR3 consists of 13 residues. The germline V gene has CDR1 SGHDN and CDR2 FVKESK. V lost 2 bases and J lost 15; bases outside the gene matches: 8. CDR3 DNA sequence: TGTGCCAGCAGCCAAACTCGGACAGGGGTTCCGTTCTTC. Protein: CASSQTRTGVPFF.

This clonotype was seen many times. The chain uses TRBV18 and TRBJ2-5; TRBD1 might be the D (6 bases). Germline CDR1 and CDR2: KGHSH and LQKENI. The ends were cut back, 5 bases at V and 6 bases at J, with 19 bases in the middle. The CDR3 totals 15 residues. CDR3 in amino acids: CASSSPGTPDKTQYF. The DNA of the CDR3 is TGTGCCAGCTCAAGCCCCGGGACACCGGACAAGACCCAGTACTTC.

There are many counts of this clonotype. The gene calls are TRBV5-1 and TRBJ1-1, with 12 bases fitting TRBD1. The CDR3 contains 15 residues. Germline V gene lookup returns CDR1 SGHRS and CDR2 YFSETQ. The ends lost 4 bases at V and 5 bases at J; junction bases unmatched: 6. Here the CDR3 DNA reads TGCGCCAGCAGCCCGGGACAGGGGGCTTTGACTGAAGCTTTCTTT. This sequence encodes CASSPGQGALTEAFF.

This clonotype came up once. The V and J genes are TRBV11-2 and TRBJ2-4, with D tentatively TRBD1 (5 bases). V gave up 5 bases and J gave up 9 bases, with 17 bases separating them. The length of the CDR3 is 14 residues. Germline CDR1 is SGHAT and CDR2 is FQNNGV. CDR3 amino acids: CASSESPIQGIQYF. CDR3 bases: TGTGCCAGCAGCGAATCCCCCATCCAGGGCATTCAGTACTTC.

This chain links TRBV5-4 with TRBJ2-7; 8 bases line up with TRBD2. V was pared by 2 bases and J by 3 bases, with 1 base of the junction left unmatched. Germline loops: CDR1 SGHNT, CDR2 YYREEE (reference sequence). The CDR3 consists of 13 residues. In DNA form, the CDR3 reads TGTGCCAGCAGCTTTGGGACTAGCTACGAGCAGTACTTC. Its protein is CASSFGTSYEQYF.

This clonotype was detected many times. This chain connects TRBV5-1 to TRBJ2-3; D remains unclear. The CDR3 is 13 amino acids. V lost 0 bases and J lost 1, with 3 bases in between. Germline CDR1 is SGHRS and CDR2 is YFSETQ. The CDR3 here is CASSLEGTDTQYF. The DNA of the CDR3 is TGCGCCAGCAGCTTGGAAGGCACAGATACGCAGTATTTT.

At least ten counts were recorded for this clonotype. The chain couples TRBV6-6 to TRBJ1-5, with TRBD1 identical over 8 bases. Trimming removed 5 bases from V and 0 bases from J; junction bases left unmatched: 3. The length of the CDR3 is 15 residues. CDR1 is MNHNY, CDR2 SVGAGI, per germline (reference sequence). In nucleotides, the CDR3 is TGTGCCAGCAGTCCGACAGGGGTTAGCAATCAGCCCCAGCATTTT. This codes for CASSPTGVSNQPQHF.